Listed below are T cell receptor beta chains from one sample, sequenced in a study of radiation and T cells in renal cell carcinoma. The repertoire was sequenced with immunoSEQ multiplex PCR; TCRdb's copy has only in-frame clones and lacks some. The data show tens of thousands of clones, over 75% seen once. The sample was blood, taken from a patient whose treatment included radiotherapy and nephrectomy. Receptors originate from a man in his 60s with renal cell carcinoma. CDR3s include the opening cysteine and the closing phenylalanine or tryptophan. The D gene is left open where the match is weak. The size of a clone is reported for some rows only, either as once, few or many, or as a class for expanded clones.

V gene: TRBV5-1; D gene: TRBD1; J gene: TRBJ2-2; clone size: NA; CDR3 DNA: TGCGCCAGCACCTGGACAGGGGGCGCCCCCGGGGAGCTGTTTTTT; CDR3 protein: CASTWTGGAPGELFF
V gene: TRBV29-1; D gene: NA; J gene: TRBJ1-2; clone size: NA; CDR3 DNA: TGCAGCGTTGCCGTTACTAACTATGGCTACACCTTC; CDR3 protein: CSVAVTNYGYTF
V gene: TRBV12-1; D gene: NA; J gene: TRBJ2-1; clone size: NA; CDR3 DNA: TGTGCCAGCGCTGAAGGGACTAGCGGGAGGACCAACCTTAATGAGCAGTTCTTC; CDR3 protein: CASAEGTSGRTNLNEQFF
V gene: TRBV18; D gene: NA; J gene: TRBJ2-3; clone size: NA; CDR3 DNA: TGTGCCAGCTCACCGACAAGCACAGATACGCAGTATTTT; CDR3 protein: CASSPTSTDTQYF
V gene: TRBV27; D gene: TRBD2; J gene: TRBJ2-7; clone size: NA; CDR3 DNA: TGTGCCAGCAGTTTAGGCGCTAGCGGGGGGGACGAGCAGTACTTC; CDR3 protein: CASSLGASGGDEQYF
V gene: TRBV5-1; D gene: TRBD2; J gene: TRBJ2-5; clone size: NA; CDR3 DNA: TGCGCCAGCAGCAGGAATCCCCTGGGACTAGAAGAGACCCAGTACTTC; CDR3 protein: CASSRNPLGLEETQYF
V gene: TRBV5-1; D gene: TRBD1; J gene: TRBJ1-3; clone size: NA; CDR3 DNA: TGCGCCAGCAGACAGGGGAACTCTGGAAACACCATATATTTT; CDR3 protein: CASRQGNSGNTIYF
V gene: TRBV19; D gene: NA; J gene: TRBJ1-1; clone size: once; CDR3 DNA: TGTGCCAGTAGTCAAAACAGGGCGAACACTGAAGCTTTCTTT; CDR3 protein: CASSQNRANTEAFF
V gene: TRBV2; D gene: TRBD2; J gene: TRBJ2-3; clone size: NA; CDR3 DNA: TGTGCCAGCAGTGAAGTTTTCGGGGGGGATACGCAGTATTTT; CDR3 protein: CASSEVFGGDTQYF
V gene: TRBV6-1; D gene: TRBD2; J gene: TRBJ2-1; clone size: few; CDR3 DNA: TGTGCCAGCAGTGAAGGGGGTAGCGGGGGAGGGGAGCAGTTCTTC; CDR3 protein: CASSEGGSGGGEQFF
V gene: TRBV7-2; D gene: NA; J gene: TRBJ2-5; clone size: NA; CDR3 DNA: TGTGCCAGCAGCGCACGGGGCTGGGAGACCCAGTACTTC; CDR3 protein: CASSARGWETQYF
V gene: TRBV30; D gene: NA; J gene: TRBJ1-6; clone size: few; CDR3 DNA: TGTGCCTGGAGCCGGGACATTCCAAGCTCCTATAATTCACCCCTCCACTTT; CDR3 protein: CAWSRDIPSSYNSPLHF
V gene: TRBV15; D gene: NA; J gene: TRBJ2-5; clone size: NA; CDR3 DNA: TGTGCCACCAGCAGAGGAAGAGCGGGTGGGGAGACCCAGTACTTC; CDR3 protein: CATSRGRAGGETQYF
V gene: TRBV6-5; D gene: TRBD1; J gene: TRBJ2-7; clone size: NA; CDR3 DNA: TGTGCCAGCAGTTACCTCCGAAGGGACAGGGGCTACGAGCAGTACTTC; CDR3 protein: CASSYLRRDRGYEQYF
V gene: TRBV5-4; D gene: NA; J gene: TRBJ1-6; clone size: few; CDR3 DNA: TGTGCCAGCAGCTTGAGGGACTCCTATAATTCACCCCTCCACTTT; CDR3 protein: CASSLRDSYNSPLHF
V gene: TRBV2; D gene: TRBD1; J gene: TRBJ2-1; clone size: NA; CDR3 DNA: TGTGCCAGCTCAGGGACAGGGGGACATGAGCAGTTCTTC; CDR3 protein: CASSGTGGHEQFF
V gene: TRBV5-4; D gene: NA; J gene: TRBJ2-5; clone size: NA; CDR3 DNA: TGTGCCAGCAGCTTGGCCGGTGTCAGACAAGAGACCCAGTACTTC; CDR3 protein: CASSLAGVRQETQYF